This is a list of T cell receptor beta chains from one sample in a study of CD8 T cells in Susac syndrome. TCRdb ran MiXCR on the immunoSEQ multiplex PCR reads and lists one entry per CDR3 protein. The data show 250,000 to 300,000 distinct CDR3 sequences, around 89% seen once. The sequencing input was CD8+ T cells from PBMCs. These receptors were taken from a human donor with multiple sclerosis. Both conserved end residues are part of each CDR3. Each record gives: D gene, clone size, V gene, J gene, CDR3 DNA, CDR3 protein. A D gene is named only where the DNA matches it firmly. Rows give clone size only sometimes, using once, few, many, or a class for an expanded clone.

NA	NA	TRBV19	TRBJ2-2	TGTGCCAGTAGTGATAACGGGGGGAACACCGGGGAGCTGTTTTTT	CASSDNGGNTGELFF
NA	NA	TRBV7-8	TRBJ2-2	TGTGCCAGCAGCTTGCCCCGGCGTCCCGGGGAGCTGTTTTTT	CASSLPRRPGELFF
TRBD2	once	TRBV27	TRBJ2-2	TGTGCCAGCACTATCGGGGGGGCCGGGGAGCTGTTTTTT	CASTIGGAGELFF
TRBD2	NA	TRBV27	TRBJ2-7	TGTGCCAGCAGTTTCTATGCTTCGACTAGCGGCTACGAGCAGTACTTC	CASSFYASTSGYEQYF
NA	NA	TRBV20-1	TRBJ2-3	TGCAGTGAGACTAAATTAGCCCCTTACACAGATACGCAGTATTTT	CSETKLAPYTDTQYF
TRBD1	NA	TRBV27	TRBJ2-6	TGTGCCAGCAGCAGGACAGGGGGCGCTGGGGCCAACGTCCTGACTTTC	CASSRTGGAGANVLTF
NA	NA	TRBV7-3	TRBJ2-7	TGTGCCAGCAGCCCTCACTTAGGCGGTCACTACGAGCAGTACTTC	CASSPHLGGHYEQYF
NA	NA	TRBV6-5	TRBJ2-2	TGTGCCAGCAGTTACTCTGAGACAACCGGGGAGCTGTTTTTT	CASSYSETTGELFF
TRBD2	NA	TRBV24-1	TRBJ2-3	TGTGCCACCAGTGATCTGACTAGCGGGAGGGATACGCAGTATTTT	CATSDLTSGRDTQYF
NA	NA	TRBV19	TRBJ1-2	TGTGCCAGTATGGCGGGACGGCCCGGATATGGCTACACCTTC	CASMAGRPGYGYTF
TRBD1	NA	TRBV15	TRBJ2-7	TGTGCCACCAGCGGACGGCTCGGGACAGGACCGACCGGGCAGTACTTC	CATSGRLGTGPTGQYF